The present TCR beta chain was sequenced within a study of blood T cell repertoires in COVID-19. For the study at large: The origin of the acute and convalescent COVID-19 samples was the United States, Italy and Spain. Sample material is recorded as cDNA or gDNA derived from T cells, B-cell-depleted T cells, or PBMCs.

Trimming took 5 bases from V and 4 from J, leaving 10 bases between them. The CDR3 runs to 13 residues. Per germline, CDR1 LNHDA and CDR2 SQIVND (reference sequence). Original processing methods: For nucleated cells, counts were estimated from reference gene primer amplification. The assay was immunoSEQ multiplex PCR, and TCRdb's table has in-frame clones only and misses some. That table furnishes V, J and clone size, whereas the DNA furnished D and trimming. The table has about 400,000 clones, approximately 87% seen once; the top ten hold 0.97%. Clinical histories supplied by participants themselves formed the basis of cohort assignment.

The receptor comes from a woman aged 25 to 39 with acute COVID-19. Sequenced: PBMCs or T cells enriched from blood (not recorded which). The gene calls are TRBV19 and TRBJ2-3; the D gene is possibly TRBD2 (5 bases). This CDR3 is CASSELAPDTQYF. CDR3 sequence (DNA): TGTGCCAGTAGTGAGCTAGCCCCAGATACGCAGTATTTT.